The 26 T cell receptor beta chains reported below all come from one sample, sequenced in a study of blood T cells in healthy people across ages. A sample-barcoded 5' primer and a J-beta primer mix were used in a second PCR of about 6 to 12 cycles. TCRdb analysed the 5' RACE reads with MiXCR anew, one entry per CDR3 protein. The sample shows about 1,400,000 distinct CDR3 sequences, 42% of them seen only once. Specimen: blood. All receptors derive from a woman aged 18-29 years in good health.

This clonotype was detected only a few times. This chain uses TRBV4-2 with TRBJ2-3; D might be TRBD2 (6 bases). In germline, CDR1 is LGHNA, CDR2 YNFKEQ. The CDR3 spans 17 residues. V was clipped by 0 bases and J by 1 base, with 14 bases between them. The CDR3 is CASSQDRPGGGTDTQYF. CDR3 bases: TGTGCCAGCAGCCAAGATCGCCCAGGAGGGGGCACAGATACGCAGTATTTT.

This clonotype was counted once. A junction end diverges from the germline sequence, so it may reflect a read error. The chain links TRBV6-6 to TRBJ2-1; 9 positions agree with TRBD1. This CDR3 has 17 amino acids. In germline, CDR1 is MNHNY, CDR2 SVGAGI (reference sequence). This CDR3 reads CASSYSGQGRSCNEQFF. The CDR3 DNA reads as TGTGCCAGCAGTTACTCGGGACAGGGAAGGTCCTGCAATGAGCAGTTCTTC.

The chain employs TRBV5-1 and TRBJ1-1, with TRBD1 matching 10 bases. This CDR3 has 17 residues. The V gene's germline CDR1 is SGHRS and CDR2 YFSETQ. Losses at the gene ends were 4 bases for V and 1 base for J; bases not matched to a gene: 10. In nucleotides, the CDR3 is TGCGCCAGCAGCCCCTCCGGGACAGGGGTCCCGAACACTGAAGCTTTCTTT. This translates into CASSPSGTGVPNTEAFF.

CDR3 amino acids: CAISVRLAGETQFF. CDR3 nucleotides: TGTGCCATCAGTGTGAGACTAGCTGGAGAGACCCAGTTCTTC. The V call is TRBV10-3, the J call TRBJ2-1; 7 bases fit TRBD2. The junction had 13 bases not matched to a gene; V was cut back by 4 bases and J by 13 bases. This CDR3 has 14 residues. CDR1 is ENHRY, CDR2 SYGVKD, per germline.

The CDR3 region is CSARDGTSGGAYEQFF. DNA of the CDR3: TGCAGTGCTAGAGATGGGACTAGCGGGGGGGCCTATGAGCAGTTCTTC. This chain joins TRBV20-1 and TRBJ2-1; 16 bases fit TRBD2. From germline, CDR1 is DFQATT and CDR2 SNEGSKA (reference sequence). The CDR3 contains 16 residues. V lost 0 bases and J lost 8; bases outside the gene matches: 4.

Only a few counts were recorded for this clonotype. The V call is TRBV7-2, the J call TRBJ1-5, with 7 bases matching TRBD1. J gave up 3 bases and V 1 base, and 6 bases lay outside the gene matches. CDR3 size: 16 residues. Per germline, CDR1 SGHTA and CDR2 FQGNSA. In nucleotides, the CDR3 is TGTGCCAGCAGCTTAGTAGGGGGCGAGACCAATCAGCCCCAGCATTTT. This encodes CASSLVGGETNQPQHF.

The CDR3 coding sequence is TGCAGCAAAACCGGGGGGGGAGGCGGCGAGCAGTACTTC. This encodes CSKTGGGGGEQYF. This chain connects TRBV20-1 to TRBJ2-5, with TRBD2 matching over 8 bases. The closer fit of TRBJ2-7 to the DNA end suggests the J call may be wrong. There are 13 residues in the CDR3. Per germline, CDR1 DFQATT and CDR2 SNEGSKA (reference sequence).

This clonotype was found once. The rearrangement uses TRBV29-1 and TRBJ2-1; unclear D gene. The J call may be mistaken, given a closer DNA end match to TRBJ2-7. CDR1 SQVTM and CDR2 ANQGSEA come from the germline V gene. The CDR3 has 13 amino acids. The CDR3 loop is CSVESPGYNEQYF. CDR3 bases: TGCAGCGTTGAAAGTCCGGGCTACAATGAGCAGTACTTC.

About this clonotype itself: The junction differs from germline at one of its ends, possibly a read error. This rearrangement joins TRBV20-1 to TRBJ1-6; the D gene is possibly TRBD1 (6 bases). The CDR3 runs to 18 residues. CDR1 is DFQATT, CDR2 SNEGSKA, per germline (reference sequence). In nucleotides, the CDR3 is TGCAGTGCTAGAGATTGGGGGCGGAACACCGAGTTGGATTCACCCCCCCACTTT. Translating it yields CSARDWGRNTELDSPPHF.

This clonotype was counted once. The chain carries TRBV27 and TRBJ2-7; D may correspond to TRBD1 or TRBD2 (7 bases each). CDR1 MNHEY and CDR2 SMNVEV come from the germline V gene (reference sequence). This CDR3 spans 14 amino acids. V was pared by 5 bases and J by 7 bases, with 18 bases between. The CDR3 coding sequence is TGTGCCAGCAGTCCCTCAGGGGGGGAAAATGAGCAGTACTTC. Residues: CASSPSGGENEQYF.

There are a few counts of this clonotype. V usage is TRBV12-3 or TRBV12-4 and J usage is TRBJ2-5; the D gene is possibly TRBD1 (8 bases). The CDR3 contains 16 residues. V lost 5 bases and J lost 0, with 16 bases in between. CDR3 loop: CASSLDRGGYQETQYF. In nucleotides, the CDR3 is TGTGCCAGCAGTCTAGACAGGGGAGGGTACCAAGAGACCCAGTACTTC.

This clonotype occurred a few times. This sequence joins TRBV4-1 and TRBJ2-7; 7 bases line up with TRBD1. The CDR3 contains 16 residues. Germline V gene lookup returns CDR1 MGHRA and CDR2 YSYEKL. Trimming at V came to 2 bases and at J to 4 bases, leaving 11 bases not matched to a gene. The CDR3 reads CASSQWGRGQIYEQYF. CDR3 bases: TGCGCCAGCAGCCAATGGGGACGGGGACAGATATACGAGCAGTACTTC.

This clonotype was counted only a few times. The V gene is TRBV10-2, the J gene TRBJ2-3; the match to TRBD2 covers 8 bases. The CDR3 spans 14 residues. V lost 6 bases and J lost 6; bases outside the gene matches: 8. Per germline, CDR1 WSHSY and CDR2 SAAADI. CDR3 DNA: TGCGCCAGCAGAAGCGGGGGCCTGCCGGATACGCAGTATTTT. Amino acid sequence: CASRSGGLPDTQYF.

V is TRBV10-2 and J is TRBJ2-7; D may match TRBD1 or TRBD2 (5 bases each). The CDR3 has 15 residues. Looked up from germline, CDR1 is WSHSY and CDR2 is SAAADI. V lost 0 bases and J lost 2, with 11 bases in between. The CDR3 is CASSESRGRTYEQYF. The CDR3 bases are TGCGCCAGCAGTGAGTCGAGGGGTCGGACCTACGAGCAGTACTTC.

CDR3 sequence: CSGVDGYTNQPQHF. In DNA, the CDR3 is TGCAGTGGCGTCGATGGGTATACAAATCAGCCCCAGCATTTT. The J gene is TRBJ1-5, the V gene TRBV20-1; D is uncertain. The germline V gene has CDR1 DFQATT and CDR2 SNEGSKA (reference sequence). This CDR3 comprises 14 residues. The V end lost 7 bases, the J end lost 4 bases, and 17 bases lay between the germline ends.

The chain employs TRBV6-5 and TRBJ1-1; D is unclear. Per germline, CDR1 MNHEY and CDR2 SVGAGI. The CDR3 covers 13 residues. With 0 bases removed from V and 11 bases from J, the gap between germline ends came to 13 bases. CDR3 sequence reads: CASSYSIVGDAFF. In nucleotides, the CDR3 is TGTGCCAGCAGTTACTCGATTGTGGGCGACGCTTTCTTT.

The DNA of the CDR3 is TGTGCCAGCAGCTCCGGTATCCTTGGGACTTACGATCAGCCCCAGCATTTT. Translated: CASSSGILGTYDQPQHF. This chain connects TRBV7-9 to TRBJ1-5, with D maybe TRBD1 (5 bases). Deletions cut 4 bases from V and 5 bases from J, with 21 bases between. Looked up from germline, CDR1 is SEHNR and CDR2 is FQNEAQ (reference sequence). CDR3 length: 17 residues.

In its sample, this clonotype was seen a few times. The chain is built from TRBV20-1 and TRBJ2-3; the D is unclear. The CDR3 consists of 15 residues. Trimming stripped 6 bases from V and 4 bases from J, with 20 bases between. Germline V CDR1 and CDR2: DFQATT, SNEGSKA (reference sequence). CDR3 in DNA: TGCAGTGCCCCACCGATGGCCGAGCCCTCAGATACGCAGTATTTT. Amino acid sequence: CSAPPMAEPSDTQYF.

The chain combines TRBV5-1 with TRBJ2-7; 11 bases are shared with TRBD1. The CDR3 is made up of 19 amino acids. Unmatched junction bases numbered 19, after V lost 4 bases and J lost 4 bases. In germline, CDR1 is SGHRS, CDR2 YFSETQ. The DNA for the CDR3 is TGCGCCAGCAGCCCGCTGGACAGGGGGCCTAACAACCTAAATTACGAGCAGTACTTC. This codes for CASSPLDRGPNNLNYEQYF.

There are a few counts of this clonotype. The genes are TRBV5-1 and TRBJ2-1; TRBD2 aligns across 13 bases. V trimming: 2 bases; J trimming: 10 bases; junction bases outside the gene matches: 3. CDR3 length equals 14 residues. Germline CDR1 and CDR2: SGHRS and YFSETQ. CDR3 in DNA: TGCGCCAGCAGCTTTACTAGCGGGGGGGGCGAGCAGTTCTTC. Residues: CASSFTSGGGEQFF.

Worth noting for this clonotype: This could be a read error, since a much larger clone is one nucleotide away. Here the CDR3 reads CASSYTQGTGYNEQYF. As DNA, the CDR3 is TGCGCCAGCAGCTATACTCAGGGGACGGGCTACAATGAGCAGTACTTC. The rearrangement links TRBV5-1 to TRBJ2-7; D perhaps matches TRBD1 (6 bases). Germline CDR1 SGHRS, CDR2 YFSETQ. The CDR3 covers 16 residues. Trimming removed 3 bases at V and 7 bases at J, with 23 bases between.

The rearrangement links TRBV20-1 to TRBJ2-3; 11 positions agree with TRBD2. V shed 8 bases, J shed 4 bases, and the junction held 11 bases outside the gene matches. This CDR3 is built from 15 residues. Germline V lookup: CDR1 DFQATT, CDR2 SNEGSKA (reference sequence). CDR3 amino acids: CSTLPGTSGADTQYF. CDR3 sequence (DNA): TGCAGTACACTCCCCGGGACTAGCGGTGCAGATACGCAGTATTTT.

There are many counts of this clonotype. The CDR3 reads CASGEGELTTQYF. The CDR3 nucleotides are TGCGCCAGCGGCGAAGGGGAACTCACTACCCAGTACTTC. This rearrangement joins TRBV4-1 to TRBJ2-5; a possible D gene is TRBD1 (5 bases). The CDR3 has 13 amino acids. V was shortened by 8 bases and J by 8 bases, with 18 bases between the two germline ends. Germline V gene sequence: CDR1 MGHRA, CDR2 YSYEKL.

This chain connects TRBV20-1 to TRBJ2-1; 10 bases line up with TRBD2. Germline-derived CDR1 and CDR2 are DFQATT and SNEGSKA (reference sequence). This CDR3 comprises 16 residues. Trimming removed 2 bases from V and 4 bases from J; junction bases left unmatched: 8. CDR3 sequence reads: CSARPRASGGYNEQFF. Written as DNA, the CDR3 is TGCAGTGCTAGACCAAGGGCTAGCGGGGGTTACAATGAGCAGTTCTTC.

The J gene is TRBJ2-1, the V gene TRBV12-3 or TRBV12-4; 9 nucleotides align to TRBD2. The CDR3 totals 15 residues. With 3 bases clipped from V and 5 bases from J, the junction kept 5 bases outside the gene matches. The CDR3 DNA sequence: TGTGCCAGCAGTTTCCGAGTAGCGGGGGACAATGAGCAGTTCTTC. Residues: CASSFRVAGDNEQFF.

This clonotype was observed a few times. The chain employs TRBV25-1 and TRBJ2-5, with TRBD2 matching over 7 bases. The germline gives CDR1 MGHDK, CDR2 SYGVNS. The CDR3 consists of 13 residues. The J segment lost 5 bases and the V segment lost 3 bases, leaving 3 bases of the junction unmatched. The CDR3, as DNA: TGTGCCAGCAGTGACGGGAGGTGGGAGACCCAGTACTTC. Translation gives CASSDGRWETQYF. Variable domain in full (rest from reference TRBV25-1 and TRBJ2-5): EADIYQTPRYLVIGTGKKITLECSQTMGHDKMYWYQQDPGMELHLIHYSYGVNSTEKGDLSSESTVSRIRTEHFPLTLESARPSHTSQYLCASSDGRWETQYFGPGTRLLVL.